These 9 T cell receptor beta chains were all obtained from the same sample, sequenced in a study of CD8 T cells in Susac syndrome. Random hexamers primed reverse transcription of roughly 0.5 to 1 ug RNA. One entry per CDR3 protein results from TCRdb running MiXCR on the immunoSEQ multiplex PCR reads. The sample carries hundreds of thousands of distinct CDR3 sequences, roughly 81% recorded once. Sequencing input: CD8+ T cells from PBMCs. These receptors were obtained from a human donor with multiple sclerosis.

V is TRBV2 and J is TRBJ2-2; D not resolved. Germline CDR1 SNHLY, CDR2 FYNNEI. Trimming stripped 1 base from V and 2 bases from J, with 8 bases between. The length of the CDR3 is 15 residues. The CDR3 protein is CASSEVAENTGELFF. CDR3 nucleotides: TGTGCCAGCAGTGAAGTGGCCGAAAACACCGGGGAGCTGTTTTTT.

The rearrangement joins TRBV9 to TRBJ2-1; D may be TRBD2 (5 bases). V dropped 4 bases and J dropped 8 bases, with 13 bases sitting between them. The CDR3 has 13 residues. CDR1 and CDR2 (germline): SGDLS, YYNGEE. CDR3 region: CASSPGPRDEQFF. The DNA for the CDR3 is TGTGCCAGCAGCCCCGGACCGCGGGATGAGCAGTTCTTC.

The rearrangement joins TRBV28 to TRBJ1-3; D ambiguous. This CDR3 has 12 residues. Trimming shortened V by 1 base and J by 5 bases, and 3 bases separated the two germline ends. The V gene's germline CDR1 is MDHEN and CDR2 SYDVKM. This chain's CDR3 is CASSLFRNTIYF. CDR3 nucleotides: TGTGCCAGCAGTTTATTTAGAAACACCATATATTTT.

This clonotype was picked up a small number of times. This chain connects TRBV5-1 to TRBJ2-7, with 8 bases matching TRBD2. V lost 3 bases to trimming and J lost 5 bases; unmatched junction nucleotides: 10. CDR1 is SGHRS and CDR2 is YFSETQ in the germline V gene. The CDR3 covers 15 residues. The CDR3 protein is CASSSTGLANDEQYF. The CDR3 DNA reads TGCGCCAGCAGCTCTACCGGACTAGCTAACGACGAGCAGTACTTC.

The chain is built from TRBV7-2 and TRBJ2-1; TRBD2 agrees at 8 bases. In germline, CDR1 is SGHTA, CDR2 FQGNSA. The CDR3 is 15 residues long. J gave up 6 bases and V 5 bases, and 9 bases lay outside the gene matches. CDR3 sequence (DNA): TGTGCCAGCAGCCCCAGAGCGGGAGTCTCCAATGAGCAGTTCTTC. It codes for CASSPRAGVSNEQFF.

The DNA of the CDR3 is TGTGCCAGTAGTATTGTGTTCAGGGAGGATTGGAAAGGCTACACCTTC. This codes for CASSIVFREDWKGYTF. V is TRBV19 and J is TRBJ1-2; the D gene is possibly TRBD1 (5 bases). In germline, CDR1 is LNHDA, CDR2 SQIVND (reference sequence). This CDR3 is built from 16 residues. Trimming removed 3 bases from V and 8 bases from J, with 22 bases in between.

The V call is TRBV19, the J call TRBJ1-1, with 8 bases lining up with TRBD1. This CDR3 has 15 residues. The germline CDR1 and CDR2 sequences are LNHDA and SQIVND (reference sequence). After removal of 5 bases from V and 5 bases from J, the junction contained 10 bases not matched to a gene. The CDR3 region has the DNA TGTGCCAGTAGTGTGCTACAGGGGGTACGTACTGAAGCTTTCTTT. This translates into CASSVLQGVRTEAFF.

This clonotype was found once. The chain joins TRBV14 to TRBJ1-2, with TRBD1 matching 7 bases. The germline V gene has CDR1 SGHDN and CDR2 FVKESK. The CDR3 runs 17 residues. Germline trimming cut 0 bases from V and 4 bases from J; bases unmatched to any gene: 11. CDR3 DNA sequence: TGTGCCAGCAGCCAAGACGGAGAGGGGGCGAGAAGCTATGGCTACACCTTC. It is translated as CASSQDGEGARSYGYTF. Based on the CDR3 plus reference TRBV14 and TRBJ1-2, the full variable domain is EAGVTQFPSHSVIEKGQTVTLRCDPISGHDNLYWYRRVMGKEIKFLLHFVKESKQDESGMPNNRFLAERTGGTYSTLKVQPAELEDSGVYFCASSQDGEGARSYGYTFGSGTRLTVV.

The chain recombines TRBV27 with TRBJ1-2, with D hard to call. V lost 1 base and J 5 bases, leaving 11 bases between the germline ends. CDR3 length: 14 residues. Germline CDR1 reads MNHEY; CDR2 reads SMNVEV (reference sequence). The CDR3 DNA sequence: TGTGCCAGCAGTTTATTCCCAGGATTTTATGGCTACACCTTC. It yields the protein CASSLFPGFYGYTF.